The present entry profiles one T cell receptor beta chain with its context. What this receptor recognizes is not known. It has no much larger one-base neighbor in the sample; base qualities were not kept. The method behind the library was PCR. The instrument was an Illumina HiSeq 2500. To normalize quantification of the TCRbeta repertoire, the TCR libraries were built with molecular barcoding that relied on unique molecular identifiers. TCRdb cleaned the public reads at Q25 with fastp, built clones with MiXCR and kept in-frame beta chains. Each entry is one CDR3 protein sequence, shown with its most common DNA and genes. In this sample the table shows about 350,000 distinct CDR3 sequences, 15% to 20% of which occur a single time. The ten largest clones capture just over 40% of the sample. The data are from a study of T-cell reconstitution after alpha-beta-depleted transplantation in children (dated by TCRdb to 2016 to 2017). Regarding the complete study: Using TCR repertoire profiling, the study followed T-cell immune reconstitution in a quantitative way in children after TCRalphabeta/CD19-depleted allogeneic hematopoietic cell transplantation. What the authors observed across the whole study: The apparently early recovery of alphabetaT-cell counts about two months after transplant reportedly depended on only several hundred rapidly expanded clones that came from non-depleted graft cells. Over subsequent months, a decline in hyperexpanded clone frequencies was noted, and after one year, T-cell counts and TCRbeta diversity were mostly ascribed to newly produced T cells. In some patients, high TCRbeta diversity at day 60 was attributed to recipient T cells and intrathymic progenitors that had survived conditioning.

Per the publication, the treatment or condition label means: allogeneic hematopoietic cell transplantation with graft depleted of TCRalphabeta T cells and CD19 B cells. The transplant recipients were children given TCRalphabeta/CD19-depleted allogeneic hematopoietic cell grafts. CDR1 and CDR2 (MDHEN, SYDVKM) derive from the germline V gene. Trimming removed 3 bases from V and 5 bases from J, leaving 7 bases between the germline ends. From the cysteine up to the phenylalanine, the CDR3 has a length of 12 residues. The read is trimmed to its CDR3 DNA, 36 bases read in frame from base 1. This material consisted of PBMCs, mostly from graft donor cells, taken 360 days after TCRalphabeta/CD19-depleted stem cell transplant. This sequence uses TRBV28 and TRBJ1-2; no D gene call is confident. This clonotype was obtained from a male patient under 10 years old who had a stem cell transplant for acute lymphoblastic leukemia, so the T cells may come from the graft donor. The encoded CDR3 is CASSLLAYGYTF. The DNA is TGTGCCAGCAGTTTGTTAGCTTATGGCTACACCTTC.